The entry below describes one T cell receptor (beta chain). Its matching antigen is unknown. The sample originates from a study of cytomegalovirus exposure and HLA in healthy donors. Study outcomes and limitations: Most TCR sequences were uncommon, yet certain public TCRs appeared in many donors. Reportedly, cytomegalovirus status was diagnosed with high sensitivity and specificity. The tendency of first-cohort TCR clusters to co-occur in the 120 validation repertoires was identified by a subsequent analysis.

Sequencing was performed with immunoSEQ multiplex PCR; in TCRdb, only in-frame clones are kept and a portion is missing. The data hold 50,000 to 70,000 clones, with roughly 96% observed a single time. Germline trimming cut 3 bases from V and 6 bases from J; bases unmatched to any gene: 1. CDR1 is MNHEY and CDR2 is SMNVEV in the germline V gene (reference sequence). The CDR3 totals 14 residues. The genes are TRBV27 and TRBJ2-1; 11 bases fit TRBD2. The sample was PBMCs. This clonotype originated in a woman aged 18-35 years in good health and CMV-seropositive. The CDR3 region has the DNA TGTGCCAGCAGTTTGACTAGCGGGACCAATGAGCAGTTCTTC. This sequence encodes CASSLTSGTNEQFF.